Listed below are T cell receptor beta chains from one sample, sequenced in a study of cytomegalovirus exposure and HLA in healthy donors. Sequenced by immunoSEQ multiplex PCR; TCRdb stores in-frame clones only, minus some. This sample carries some 210,000 clones, around 83% of them seen once, and the ten largest clones take more than 8.5%. Sequencing was carried out using PBMCs. Receptors originate from a woman in her forties or fifties in good health and CMV-seropositive. The CDR3 runs from the conserved cysteine through the conserved F or W. Fields, in order: CDR3 DNA, CDR3 protein, V gene, clone size, D gene, J gene. The D gene is left open where the match is weak. Clone size is stated in some rows and not others, as once, few, many or a class when expanded.

cdr3_nt: TGTGCCAGCAGTTACGGGGGGGTTGGTAACGGGGAGCTGTTTTTT
cdr3_aa: CASSYGGVGNGELFF
v_call: TRBV6-5
clone_size: -
d_call: TRBD2
j_call: TRBJ2-2

cdr3_nt: TGTGCCAGCAGCTTAGCCCTGCAGGGGGCTGGGGGCTACACCTTC
cdr3_aa: CASSLALQGAGGYTF
v_call: TRBV11-2
clone_size: -
d_call: TRBD1
j_call: TRBJ1-2

cdr3_nt: TGTGCCTGGAGTACCCACGGCTTGCGGGACTATGGCTACACCTTC
cdr3_aa: CAWSTHGLRDYGYTF
v_call: TRBV30
clone_size: -
d_call: -
j_call: TRBJ1-2

cdr3_nt: TGCGCCAGCAGCTTGGCCGGCCCCGAGACAGGATCCCACTATGGCTACACCTTC
cdr3_aa: CASSLAGPETGSHYGYTF
v_call: TRBV5-1
clone_size: -
d_call: -
j_call: TRBJ1-2

cdr3_nt: TGTGCCAGCAGTGAGGGACTAGCGGGGCACACCGGGGAGCTGTTTTTT
cdr3_aa: CASSEGLAGHTGELFF
v_call: TRBV9
clone_size: -
d_call: TRBD2
j_call: TRBJ2-2

cdr3_nt: TGTGCCAGCAGCCGAACGGGGGATACGCAGTATTTT
cdr3_aa: CASSRTGDTQYF
v_call: TRBV7-9
clone_size: -
d_call: -
j_call: TRBJ2-3

cdr3_nt: TGTGCCAGCAGTTACTCTGGGGAGAGCTATGGCTACACCTTC
cdr3_aa: CASSYSGESYGYTF
v_call: TRBV6-5
clone_size: -
d_call: -
j_call: TRBJ1-2

cdr3_nt: TGTGCCAGTAGTAAAACAGTAGCCTACGAGCAGTACTTC
cdr3_aa: CASSKTVAYEQYF
v_call: TRBV19
clone_size: -
d_call: -
j_call: TRBJ2-7

cdr3_nt: TGCGCCAGCAGCCATCCGCGGGCGAGACAGGGGGCAGCCTACGAGCAGTACTTC
cdr3_aa: CASSHPRARQGAAYEQYF
v_call: TRBV4-1
clone_size: -
d_call: TRBD1
j_call: TRBJ2-7

cdr3_nt: TGCGCCAGCAGCCCGTCCGGGGACATAAACACCATATATTTT
cdr3_aa: CASSPSGDINTIYF
v_call: TRBV5-1
clone_size: few
d_call: -
j_call: TRBJ1-3

cdr3_nt: TGCGCCAGCAGCTTGCCCACAGGGGTAGGGGCTAATGAAAAACTGTTTTTT
cdr3_aa: CASSLPTGVGANEKLFF
v_call: TRBV5-1
clone_size: -
d_call: TRBD1
j_call: TRBJ1-4

cdr3_nt: TGTGCCTGGACCCCTAGCGGGGACTATGGCTACACCTTC
cdr3_aa: CAWTPSGDYGYTF
v_call: TRBV30
clone_size: -
d_call: -
j_call: TRBJ1-2

cdr3_nt: TGTGCCAGCCGAGCGGGGAGCAATCAGCCCCAGCATTTT
cdr3_aa: CASRAGSNQPQHF
v_call: TRBV27
clone_size: -
d_call: -
j_call: TRBJ1-5

cdr3_nt: TGTGCCAGCAGGGAGGGACAGGAGACTAACTATGGCTACACCTTC
cdr3_aa: CASREGQETNYGYTF
v_call: TRBV6-5
clone_size: -
d_call: TRBD1
j_call: TRBJ1-2

cdr3_nt: TGTGCCAGCAGCTCGGGACTAGCGGGTGTCAATGAGCAGTTCTTC
cdr3_aa: CASSSGLAGVNEQFF
v_call: TRBV7-2
clone_size: -
d_call: TRBD2
j_call: TRBJ2-1

cdr3_nt: TGTGCCAGCAGTTCCAGGGGAGAGATGGTTGAAGCTTTCTTT
cdr3_aa: CASSSRGEMVEAFF
v_call: TRBV28
clone_size: -
d_call: -
j_call: TRBJ1-1